The sequence of this T cell receptor beta chain was determined in a study of T cell responses to AZD1222 COVID-19 vaccine. Study-wide background: The analysis combined second doses at about 4 or about 12 weeks.

Germline V gene data show CDR1 as MNHEY and CDR2 as SVGAGI. V lost 0 bases, J lost 0 bases, and 12 bases lay in between. This CDR3 spans 16 amino acids. Findings and limits, study-wide: Most donors were white British, females outnumbered males, and clonal diversity was possibly underestimated. Regions 160-218 and 743-854 dominated among vaccine-associated CD4 TCRs spanning spike. Just six people given AZD1222 tested seropositive at baseline.

Sequenced by immunoSEQ multiplex PCR; TCRdb stores in-frame clones only, minus some. The table lists some 180,000 clones, approximately 90% of them singletons. A remark on this clone: What it binds is not known.

This chain links TRBV6-5 with TRBJ2-7; D not resolved. This clonotype was obtained from an adult in good health. The sequenced sample was peripheral blood, obtained on day 0 of AZD1222 vaccination. The CDR3 reads CASSYSLAEASYEQYF. For the CDR3, the DNA is TGTGCCAGCAGTTACTCGTTGGCAGAGGCCTCCTACGAGCAGTACTTC.